The sequence of this TCR beta chain was determined in a study of cytomegalovirus exposure and HLA in healthy donors. On the study more broadly: Later analysis reported that the 120 or so validation repertoires shared the platform of the roughly 630 first-cohort repertoires.

This table comes from immunoSEQ multiplex PCR, and its TCRdb copy is limited to in-frame clones, with some not included. The sample shows 220,000 or so clones, 80% to 85% of them seen only once. A note on this clone: Its matching antigen is unknown.

Study-level results: Rarity marked most TCR sequences, yet some public TCRs occurred in many donors. Associated with cytomegalovirus, according to the listing, were 150 to 200 TCR beta chains.

It was the 120-subject validation cohort, separate from the 666-subject first cohort, to which the donors belonged. The length of the CDR3 is 14 residues. CDR1 SQVTM and CDR2 ANQGSEA come from the germline V gene. V dropped 7 bases and J dropped 0 bases, with 16 bases sitting between them. The source material was PBMCs. The V call is TRBV29-1, the J call TRBJ2-7; D remains ambiguous. The TCR comes from a woman aged 25 to 45 in good health and CMV-seropositive. CDR3 sequence: CSATNPASSYEQYF. The CDR3 DNA follows: TGCAGCGCCACTAATCCGGCCAGCTCCTACGAGCAGTACTTC.